This T cell receptor beta chain was sequenced for a study of cytomegalovirus exposure and HLA in healthy donors. Study information: An analysis done earlier identified more than 100 million unique TCR beta sequences from about 179 million T cells. Whole-study results and caveats: It has been reported that TCR beta sequences accurately predicted the HLA-A and HLA-B alleles of most subjects. Accounts indicate the classifier identified cytomegalovirus status with strong specificity and sensitivity. For presence/absence analyses, sequencing depth was assumed to be roughly uniform across donors.

Details on this clone: Its antigen remains unidentified.

PCR primers comprised 60 Vbeta and 13 Jbeta primers. Clones were read by immunoSEQ multiplex PCR, and TCRdb kept only the in-frame ones, dropping some. The table shows over 110,000 clones, with 70% to 80% occurring only once. CDR3 size: 14 residues. V was trimmed by 2 bases and J by 1 base, leaving 9 bases between them. CDR1 is SGHRS and CDR2 is YFSETQ in the germline V gene. The V and J genes are TRBV5-1 and TRBJ1-1; D unresolved. Sequenced input: PBMCs. This receptor was obtained from a female donor in good health and CMV-seronegative. For the CDR3, the DNA is TGCGCCAGCAGCTTTCGTCGGGGGAACACTGAAGCTTTCTTT. Translating it yields CASSFRRGNTEAFF.